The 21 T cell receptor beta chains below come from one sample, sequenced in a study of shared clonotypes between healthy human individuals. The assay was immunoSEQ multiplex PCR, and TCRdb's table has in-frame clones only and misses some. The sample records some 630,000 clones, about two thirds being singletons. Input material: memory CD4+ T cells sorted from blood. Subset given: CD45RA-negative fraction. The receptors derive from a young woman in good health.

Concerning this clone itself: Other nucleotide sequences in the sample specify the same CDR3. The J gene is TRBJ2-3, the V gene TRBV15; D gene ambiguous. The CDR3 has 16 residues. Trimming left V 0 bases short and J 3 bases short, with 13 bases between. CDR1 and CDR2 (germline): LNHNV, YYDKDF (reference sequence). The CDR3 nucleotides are TGTGCCACCAGCAGAGATGGGGTCATGGGAACAGATACGCAGTATTTT. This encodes CATSRDGVMGTDTQYF.

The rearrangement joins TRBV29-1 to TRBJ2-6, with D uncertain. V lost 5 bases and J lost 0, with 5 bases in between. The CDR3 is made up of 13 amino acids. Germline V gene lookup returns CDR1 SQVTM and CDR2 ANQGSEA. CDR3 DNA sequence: TGCAGCGTTCGGTTCTCTGGGGCCAACGTCCTGACTTTC. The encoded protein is CSVRFSGANVLTF. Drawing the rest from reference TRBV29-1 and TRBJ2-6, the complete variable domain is SAVISQKPSRDICQRGTSLTIQCQVDSQVTMMFWYRQQPGQSLTLIATANQGSEATYESGFVIDKFPISRPNLTFSTLTVSNMSPEDSSIYLCSVRFSGANVLTFGAGSRLTVL.

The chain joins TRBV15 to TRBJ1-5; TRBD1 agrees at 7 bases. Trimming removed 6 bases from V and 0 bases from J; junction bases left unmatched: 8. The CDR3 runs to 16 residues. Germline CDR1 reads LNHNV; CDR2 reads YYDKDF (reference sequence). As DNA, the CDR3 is TGTGCCACCAGGTCCTCCAGGGGGAATAGCAATCAGCCCCAGCATTTT. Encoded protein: CATRSSRGNSNQPQHF.

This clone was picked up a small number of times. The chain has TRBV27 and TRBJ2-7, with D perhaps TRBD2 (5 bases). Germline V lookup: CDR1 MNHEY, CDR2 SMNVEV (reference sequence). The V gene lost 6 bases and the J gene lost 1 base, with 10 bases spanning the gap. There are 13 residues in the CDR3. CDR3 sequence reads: CASRTTVSYEQYF. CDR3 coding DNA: TGTGCCAGCAGGACTACCGTATCCTACGAGCAGTACTTC.

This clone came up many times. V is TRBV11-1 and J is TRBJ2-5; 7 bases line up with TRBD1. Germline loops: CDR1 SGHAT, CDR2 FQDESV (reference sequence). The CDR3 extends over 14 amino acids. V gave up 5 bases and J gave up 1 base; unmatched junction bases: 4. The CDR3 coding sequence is TGTGCCAGCAGCGAGGGACAGATCCAAGAGACCCAGTACTTC. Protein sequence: CASSEGQIQETQYF. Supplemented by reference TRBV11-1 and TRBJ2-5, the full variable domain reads EAEVAQSPRYKITEKSQAVAFWCDPISGHATLYWYRQILGQGPELLVQFQDESVVDDSQLPKDRFSAERLKGVDSTLKIQPAELGDSAMYLCASSEGQIQETQYFGPGTRLLVL.

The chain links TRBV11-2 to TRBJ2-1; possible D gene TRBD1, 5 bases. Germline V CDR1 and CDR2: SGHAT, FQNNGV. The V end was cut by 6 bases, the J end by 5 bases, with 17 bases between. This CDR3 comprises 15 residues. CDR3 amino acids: CASSRQGPPNNEQFF. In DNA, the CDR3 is TGTGCCAGCAGTCGCCAGGGCCCCCCCAACAATGAGCAGTTCTTC.

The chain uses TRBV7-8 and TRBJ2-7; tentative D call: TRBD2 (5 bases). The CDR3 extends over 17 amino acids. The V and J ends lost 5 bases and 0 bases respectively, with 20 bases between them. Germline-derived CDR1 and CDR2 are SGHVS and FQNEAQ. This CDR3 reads CASSPRPGVGSSYEQYF. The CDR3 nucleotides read TGTGCCAGCAGCCCTCGACCCGGTGTGGGGAGCTCCTACGAGCAGTACTTC.

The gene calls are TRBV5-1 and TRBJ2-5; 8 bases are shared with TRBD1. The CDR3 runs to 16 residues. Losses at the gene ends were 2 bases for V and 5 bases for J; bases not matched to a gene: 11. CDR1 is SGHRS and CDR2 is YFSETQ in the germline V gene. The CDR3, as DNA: TGCGCCAGCAGCTTTGGTATGACAGGGGCGGGGGAGACCCAGTACTTC. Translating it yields CASSFGMTGAGETQYF.

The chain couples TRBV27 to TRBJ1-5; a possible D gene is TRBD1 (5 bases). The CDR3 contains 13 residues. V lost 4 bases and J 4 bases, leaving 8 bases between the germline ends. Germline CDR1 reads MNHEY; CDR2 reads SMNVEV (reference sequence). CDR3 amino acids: CASSYRPNQPQHF. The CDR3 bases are TGTGCCAGCAGTTACAGGCCTAATCAGCCCCAGCATTTT.

As DNA, the CDR3 is TGTGCCTGGAGGGGGCCCGGGGGGTCGCCCGATCAGCCCCAGCATTTT. Translation: CAWRGPGGSPDQPQHF. The chain couples TRBV30 to TRBJ1-5, with a tentative D call TRBD1 (5 bases). CDR3 length equals 16 residues. V lost 3 bases, J lost 5 bases, and 20 bases lay in between. Looked up from germline, CDR1 is GTSNPN and CDR2 is SVGIG (reference sequence).

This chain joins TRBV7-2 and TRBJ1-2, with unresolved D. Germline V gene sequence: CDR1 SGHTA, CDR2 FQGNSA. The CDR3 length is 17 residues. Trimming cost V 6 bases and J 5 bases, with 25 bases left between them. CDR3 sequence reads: CASSPYRLQTSTYGYTF. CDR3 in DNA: TGTGCCAGCAGTCCCTACCGCCTTCAGACATCTACGTATGGCTACACCTTC.

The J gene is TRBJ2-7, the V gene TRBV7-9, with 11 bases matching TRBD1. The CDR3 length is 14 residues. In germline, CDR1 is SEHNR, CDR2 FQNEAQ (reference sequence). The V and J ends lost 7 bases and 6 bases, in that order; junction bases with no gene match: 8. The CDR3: CASTMGQGVFEQYF. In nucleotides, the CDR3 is TGTGCCAGCACCATGGGACAGGGGGTGTTCGAGCAGTACTTC.

DNA of the CDR3: TGTGCCAGCAGTTGGGACAGCTTGAACGAGCAGTACTTC. Its protein is CASSWDSLNEQYF. The chain joins TRBV27 to TRBJ2-7; 7 bases are shared with TRBD1. J lost 5 bases, V lost 4 bases, and 5 bases had no gene match. Germline CDR1 reads MNHEY; CDR2 reads SMNVEV (reference sequence). The CDR3 is 13 amino acids.

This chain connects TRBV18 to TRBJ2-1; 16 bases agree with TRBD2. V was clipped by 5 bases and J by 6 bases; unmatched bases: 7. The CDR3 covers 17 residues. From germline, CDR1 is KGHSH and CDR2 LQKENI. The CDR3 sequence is CASSTLGTSGGGNEQFF. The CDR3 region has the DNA TGTGCCAGCTCAACCCTCGGGACTAGCGGGGGGGGCAATGAGCAGTTCTTC.

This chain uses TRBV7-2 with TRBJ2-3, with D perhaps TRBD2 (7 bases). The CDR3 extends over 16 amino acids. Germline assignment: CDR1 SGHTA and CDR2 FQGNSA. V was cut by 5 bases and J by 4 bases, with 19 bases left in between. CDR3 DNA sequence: TGTGCCAGCAGCCCCAGTGGGGGGGCACCGGCAGATACGCAGTATTTT. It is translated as CASSPSGGAPADTQYF.

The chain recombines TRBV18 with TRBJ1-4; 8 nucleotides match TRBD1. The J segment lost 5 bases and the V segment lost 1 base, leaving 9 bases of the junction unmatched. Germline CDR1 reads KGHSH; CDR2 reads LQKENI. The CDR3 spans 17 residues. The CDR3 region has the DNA TGTGCCAGCTCACCACTCACACTCCAGGGGGCAAATGAAAAACTGTTTTTT. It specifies CASSPLTLQGANEKLFF.

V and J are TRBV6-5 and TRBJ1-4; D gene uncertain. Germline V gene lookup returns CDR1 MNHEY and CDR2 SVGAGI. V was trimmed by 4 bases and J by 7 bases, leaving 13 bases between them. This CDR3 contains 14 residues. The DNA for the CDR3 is TGTGCCAGCAGTTTTGGTGGGCAACGTGAAAAACTGTTTTTT. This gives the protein CASSFGGQREKLFF.

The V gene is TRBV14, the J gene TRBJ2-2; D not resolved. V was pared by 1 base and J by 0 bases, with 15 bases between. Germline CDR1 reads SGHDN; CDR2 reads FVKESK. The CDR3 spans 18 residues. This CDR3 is CASSQGPLGRPNTGELFF. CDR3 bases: TGTGCCAGCAGCCAAGGGCCACTCGGACGCCCGAACACCGGGGAGCTGTTTTTT.

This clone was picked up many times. The CDR3 nucleotides are TGTGCCAGCAGTCCTCCGACAGGACCCCTTGAAGCTTTCTTT. Its translation is CASSPPTGPLEAFF. The chain joins TRBV28 to TRBJ1-1; tentative D call: TRBD1 (6 bases). The CDR3 spans 14 residues. Deletions cut 5 bases from V and 7 bases from J, with 17 bases between. Per germline, CDR1 MDHEN and CDR2 SYDVKM.

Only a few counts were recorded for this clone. CDR3 region: CASSARAPGNTGELFF. The CDR3 DNA is TGTGCCAGCAGTGCGAGGGCCCCTGGGAACACCGGGGAGCTGTTTTTT. The V and J genes are TRBV6-1 and TRBJ2-2, with D perhaps matching TRBD2 (5 bases). Germline V lookup: CDR1 MNHNS, CDR2 SASEGT. V dropped 4 bases and J dropped 1 base, with 13 bases sitting between them. The CDR3 runs to 16 residues.

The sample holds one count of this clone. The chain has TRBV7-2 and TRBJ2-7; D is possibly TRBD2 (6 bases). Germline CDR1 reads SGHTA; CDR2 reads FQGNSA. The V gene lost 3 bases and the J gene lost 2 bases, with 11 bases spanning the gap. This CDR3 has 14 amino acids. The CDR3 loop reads CASSFYGSTYEQYF. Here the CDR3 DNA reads TGTGCCAGCAGCTTCTACGGGAGTACCTACGAGCAGTACTTC.